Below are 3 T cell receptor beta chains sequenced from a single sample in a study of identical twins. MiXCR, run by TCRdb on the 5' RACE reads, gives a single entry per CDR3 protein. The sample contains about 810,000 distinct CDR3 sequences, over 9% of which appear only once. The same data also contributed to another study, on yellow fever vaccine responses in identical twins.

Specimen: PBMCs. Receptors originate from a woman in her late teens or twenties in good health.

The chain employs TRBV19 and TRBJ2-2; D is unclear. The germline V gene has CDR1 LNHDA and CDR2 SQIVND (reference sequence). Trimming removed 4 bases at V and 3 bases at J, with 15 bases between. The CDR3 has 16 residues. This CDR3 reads CASSTNKVEDTGELFF. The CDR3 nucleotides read TGTGCCAGTAGTACCAACAAGGTCGAGGACACCGGGGAGCTGTTTTTT.

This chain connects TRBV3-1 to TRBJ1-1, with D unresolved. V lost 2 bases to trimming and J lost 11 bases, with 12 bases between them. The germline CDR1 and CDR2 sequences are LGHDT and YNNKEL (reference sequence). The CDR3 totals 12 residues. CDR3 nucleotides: TGTGCCAGCAGCCAATCCAGGACCCCCGCTTTCTTT. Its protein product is CASSQSRTPAFF.

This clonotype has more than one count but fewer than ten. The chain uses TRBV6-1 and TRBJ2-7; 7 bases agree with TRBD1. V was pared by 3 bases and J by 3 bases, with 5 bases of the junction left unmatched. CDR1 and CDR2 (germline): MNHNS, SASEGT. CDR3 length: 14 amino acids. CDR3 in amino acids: CASSEGTANYEQYV. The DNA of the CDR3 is TGTGCCAGCAGTGAGGGGACAGCGAACTACGAGCAGTACGTC.